A single sample gave rise to the 17 T cell receptor beta chains below, sequenced in a study of neoadjuvant anti-PD-1 for oral cavity cancer. Produced via immunoSEQ multiplex PCR; TCRdb's table is partial and in-frame only. Among over 14,000 clones listed, more than 65% were seen once. Material: PBMCs, obtained before nivolumab (anti-PD-1) treatment. Source of these receptors: a person aged 40 to 85 with oral cavity squamous cell carcinoma.

The chain employs TRBV18 and TRBJ1-6, with TRBD1 matching 7 bases. V dropped 2 bases and J dropped 8; count of bases not matched to a gene: 0. Germline assignment: CDR1 KGHSH and CDR2 LQKENI. CDR3 length: 13 residues. The CDR3 region is CASSPGTDSPLHF. CDR3 sequence (DNA): TGTGCCAGCTCACCAGGGACAGATTCACCCCTCCACTTT.

V and J are TRBV7-2 and TRBJ2-5, with 10 positions matching TRBD2. The CDR3 has 15 residues. In germline, CDR1 is SGHTA, CDR2 FQGNSA. Trimming at V came to 5 bases and at J to 1 base, leaving 4 bases not matched to a gene. The CDR3 here is CASSPRTSGQETQYF. The CDR3 DNA reads TGTGCCAGCAGCCCCCGGACTAGCGGCCAAGAGACCCAGTACTTC.

A few counts support this clone. The chain recombines TRBV19 with TRBJ1-4, with D tentatively TRBD1 (5 bases). The CDR3 length is 16 residues. The ends were cut back, 5 bases at V and 4 bases at J, with 17 bases in the middle. CDR1 is LNHDA, CDR2 SQIVND, per germline (reference sequence). The CDR3 region has the DNA TGTGCCAGTAGTGTCCACGCAGGGTCTGGTAATGAAAAACTGTTTTTT. Translated: CASSVHAGSGNEKLFF.

To note about this clone: Other DNA sequences within the sample encode an identical CDR3. The chain uses TRBV10-2 and TRBJ1-5; D uncertain. With 3 bases removed from V and 0 bases from J, the gap between germline ends came to 9 bases. The CDR3 has 15 amino acids. In germline, CDR1 is WSHSY, CDR2 SAAADI. CDR3 sequence (DNA): TGCGCCAGCAGTGACAGCCTGTATAGCAATCAGCCCCAGCATTTT. Its translation is CASSDSLYSNQPQHF.

The chain recombines TRBV2 with TRBJ2-2; D is unclear. Germline V gives CDR1 SNHLY, CDR2 FYNNEI. V was trimmed by 5 bases and J by 1 base, leaving 5 bases between them. The CDR3 covers 13 residues. The CDR3 bases are TGTGCCAGCAGTAAACAGAACACCGGGGAGCTGTTTTTT. Its protein is CASSKQNTGELFF.

The chain uses TRBV6-1 and TRBJ1-1; D uncertain. V was cut by 7 bases and J by 1 base, with 16 bases left in between. CDR3 size: 15 residues. Germline-derived CDR1 and CDR2 are MNHNS and SASEGT. CDR3 coding DNA: TGTGCCAGCACCCGATCGGGAACAGCGAACACTGAAGCTTTCTTT. This gives the protein CASTRSGTANTEAFF.

This clone was counted between two and nine times. The chain employs TRBV7-9 and TRBJ2-7; 7 nucleotides match TRBD1. The germline V gene encodes CDR1 SEHNR and CDR2 FQNEAQ (reference sequence). V gave up 4 bases and J gave up 3 bases; unmatched junction bases: 6. The CDR3 contains 14 residues. CDR3 region: CASSSRTGHYEQYF. Here the CDR3 DNA reads TGTGCCAGCAGCTCCCGGACAGGACACTACGAGCAGTACTTC.

This clone has only a few counts. The CDR3 loop reads CASRKIGQGVYEQYF. CDR3 nucleotide sequence: TGTGCCAGCCGTAAAATCGGACAGGGAGTCTACGAGCAGTACTTC. This chain joins TRBV2 and TRBJ2-7; TRBD1 agrees at 8 bases. Unmatched junction bases numbered 12, after V lost 8 bases and J lost 3 bases. CDR1 is SNHLY and CDR2 is FYNNEI in the germline V gene. There are 15 residues in the CDR3. The complete variable domain, with remaining parts taken from reference TRBV2 and TRBJ2-7, reads EPEVTQTPSHQVTQMGQEVILRCVPISNHLYFYWYRQILGQKVEFLVSFYNNEISEKSEIFDDQFSVERPDGSNFTLKIRSTKLEDSAMYFCASRKIGQGVYEQYFGPGTRLTVT.

The rearrangement uses TRBV4-1 and TRBJ2-1; TRBD1 matches 10 bases. J was trimmed by 7 bases and V by 4 bases; bases with no gene match: 16. The CDR3 has 18 amino acids. Germline lookup yields CDR1 MGHRA and CDR2 YSYEKL. CDR3 region: CASSLRGKTGGASNEQFF. The CDR3 DNA follows: TGCGCCAGCAGCCTCCGGGGGAAGACAGGGGGCGCGTCGAATGAGCAGTTCTTC.

The chain recombines TRBV9 with TRBJ1-1, with D uncertain. Per the germline V gene, CDR1 is SGDLS and CDR2 is YYNGEE. The CDR3 extends over 13 amino acids. V was pared by 0 bases and J by 4 bases, with 7 bases between. The CDR3 DNA sequence: TGTGCCAGCAGCGTAGCTAGAGGCACTGAAGCTTTCTTT. It yields the protein CASSVARGTEAFF.

The rearrangement links TRBV11-3 to TRBJ2-7; possibly TRBD1 or TRBD2 for D (6 bases each). Germline V gives CDR1 SGHNT, CDR2 YENEEA. This CDR3 has 14 residues. The V end lost 5 bases, the J end lost 5 bases, and 16 bases lay between the germline ends. The CDR3 region is CASSPHRGVNEQYF. In DNA form, the CDR3 reads TGTGCCAGCAGCCCCCATAGGGGGGTAAACGAGCAGTACTTC.

The chain employs TRBV5-1 and TRBJ1-2; D might be TRBD1 (5 bases). The germline V gene encodes CDR1 SGHRS and CDR2 YFSETQ. The CDR3 contains 15 residues. The V end lost 0 bases, the J end lost 13 bases, and 22 bases lay between the germline ends. This CDR3 reads CASSLAPLGQERPTF. In DNA, the CDR3 is TGCGCCAGCAGCTTGGCCCCCCTGGGGCAGGAACGACCCACCTTC. The entire variable domain, with the rest obtained from reference TRBV5-1 and TRBJ1-2, is as follows: KAGVTQTPRYLIKTRGQQVTLSCSPISGHRSVSWYQQTPGQGLQFLFEYFSETQRNKGNFPGRFSGRQFSNSRSEMNVSTLELGDSALYLCASSLAPLGQERPTFGSGTRLTVV.

This sequence joins TRBV5-1 and TRBJ1-3, with a possible D match to TRBD1 (5 bases). V lost 3 bases to trimming and J lost 4 bases, with 14 bases between them. The CDR3 is made up of 15 amino acids. CDR1 is SGHRS and CDR2 is YFSETQ in the germline V gene. CDR3 bases: TGCGCCAGCAGCTCTCAGGGAGGTATAGGAAACACCATATATTTT. It translates to CASSSQGGIGNTIYF.

A few counts support this clone. The rearrangement joins TRBV7-9 to TRBJ1-2, with TRBD1 identical over 9 bases. The CDR3 sequence is 13 residues long. V shed 7 bases, J shed 7 bases, and the junction held 7 bases outside the gene matches. Looked up from germline, CDR1 is SEHNR and CDR2 is FQNEAQ (reference sequence). CDR3 sequence (DNA): TGTGCCAGCACCGTGGACAGGGGTATTGGCTACACCTTC. It codes for CASTVDRGIGYTF.

The chain uses TRBV19 and TRBJ2-5, with TRBD2 matching 12 bases. Unmatched junction bases numbered 14, after V lost 3 bases and J lost 3 bases. There are 19 residues in the CDR3. From germline, CDR1 is LNHDA and CDR2 SQIVND (reference sequence). CDR3 amino acids: CASSIILAGGPGLKETQYF. CDR3 bases: TGTGCCAGTAGTATTATTCTAGCGGGGGGGCCGGGGCTGAAAGAGACCCAGTACTTC. The full variable domain, its missing parts supplied by reference TRBV19 and TRBJ2-5, is DGGITQSPKYLFRKEGQNVTLSCEQNLNHDAMYWYRQDPGQGLRLIYYSQIVNDFQKGDIAEGYSVSREKKESFPLTVTSAQKNPTAFYLCASSIILAGGPGLKETQYFGPGTRLLVL.

The chain has TRBV5-1 and TRBJ1-5, with 11 bases fitting TRBD1. CDR1 is SGHRS, CDR2 YFSETQ, per germline. The CDR3 loop spans 15 amino acids. J lost 5 bases, V lost 0 bases, and 1 base had no gene match. CDR3 amino acids: CASSLEGQGDQPQHF. The DNA of the CDR3 is TGCGCCAGCAGCTTGGAGGGACAGGGGGATCAGCCCCAGCATTTT. The full variable domain, its missing parts supplied by reference TRBV5-1 and TRBJ1-5, is KAGVTQTPRYLIKTRGQQVTLSCSPISGHRSVSWYQQTPGQGLQFLFEYFSETQRNKGNFPGRFSGRQFSNSRSEMNVSTLELGDSALYLCASSLEGQGDQPQHFGDGTRLSIL.

This clone was observed a single time. The chain is built from TRBV10-1 and TRBJ2-2; the D call may be TRBD1 or TRBD2 (7 bases each). Germline assignment: CDR1 WNHNN and CDR2 SYGVQD (reference sequence). This CDR3 has 14 amino acids. V was shortened by 6 bases and J by 5 bases, with 13 bases between the two germline ends. The CDR3 coding sequence is TGCGCCAGCAGCCGACAGGGAGGGACCGGGGAGCTGTTTTTT. This gives the protein CASSRQGGTGELFF.